This T cell receptor (beta chain) was sequenced during a study of blood T cell repertoires in COVID-19. As for the study in general: Sources were T cells, B-cell-depleted T cells, or PBMCs; the material itself was cDNA or gDNA.

This clone showed up just a few times. Germline V CDR1 and CDR2: SGHNT, YENEEA. The J segment lost 10 bases and the V segment lost 5 bases, leaving 10 bases of the junction unmatched. The CDR3 runs to 13 residues. Seattle enrolled patients during active infection and tracked them longitudinally. Authors' processing steps: Estimated nucleated cell counts came from reference gene primer amplification. Some clones are missing from TCRdb's copy, which holds only in-frame ones; the method was immunoSEQ multiplex PCR. V and J calls and clone size are as listed in that table; D and trimming were resolved from the DNA. The sample has about 230,000 clones, around 86% seen once.

J is TRBJ1-1 and V is TRBV11-3; 7 nucleotides line up with TRBD1. This TCR derives from a man aged 50 to 60 with COVID-19, enrolled during active disease. What was sequenced was peripheral blood. The CDR3 region has the DNA TGTGCCAGCAGCCTAGGACAGGCGGGTGTAGCTTTCTTT. Encoded protein: CASSLGQAGVAFF. Combining the CDR3 with reference TRBV11-3 and TRBJ1-1 gives the whole variable domain EAGVVQSPRYKIIEKKQPVAFWCNPISGHNTLYWYLQNLGQGPELLIRYENEEAVDDSQLPKDRFSAERLKGVDSTLKIQPAELGDSAVYLCASSLGQAGVAFFGQGTRLTVV.